This T cell receptor beta chain was recorded in a study of OX40 agonist ivuxolimab in advanced cancers. Across the study: Past anti-PD-1, anti-PD-L1 or anti-CTLA-4 therapy was accepted, and roughly 37% had received some.

Sampling times: baseline, cycle 4 day 1, cycle 7 day 1. Germline V gives CDR1 MDHEN, CDR2 SYDVKM. This CDR3 region has 14 residues. Trimming cost V 5 bases and J 2 bases, with 13 bases left between them. This clone was seen a single time. The data were produced by immunoSEQ multiplex PCR, yet TCRdb's version contains in-frame clones alone and is incomplete. The repertoire has about 100,000 clones, 70% to 90% of them found once; the top ten carry 0.7% to 0.9%. The source was CD4+ or CD8+ T cells sorted from blood, collected in a trial of the OX40 agonist ivuxolimab. V gene TRBV28 combines with J gene TRBJ2-7; D gene uncertain. The TCR sequence derives from an adult with an advanced solid tumor such as melanoma, head and neck, liver or kidney cancer. The CDR3 loop reads CASSPNGFAYEQYF. In nucleotides, the CDR3 is TGTGCCAGCAGTCCAAACGGGTTTGCCTACGAGCAGTACTTC.